The 31 T cell receptor beta chains presented below share a single source sample, sequenced in a study of regulatory dendritic cells for organ transplantation. Antigen specificity for these receptors is unknown. Produced via immunoSEQ multiplex PCR; TCRdb's table is partial and in-frame only. Of more than 10,000 clones listed, just under 90% are singletons. CFSE-labeled sorted T cells met regulatory or mature dendritic cells for 5 days. Source material: naive CD8+ T cells from blood cultured with dendritic cells. The subset: CD45RA+ naive T cells. These receptors were taken from a human donor in good health.

CDR3: CASSLSLGENNNEQFF. The CDR3 DNA reads as TGTGCCAGCAGTTTGTCATTGGGGGAGAACAACAATGAGCAGTTCTTC. This chain connects TRBV27 to TRBJ2-1, with D possibly called TRBD1 or TRBD2 (5 bases each). This CDR3 region has 16 residues. V was cut by 3 bases and J by 5 bases, with 17 bases left in between. Germline V gene data show CDR1 as MNHEY and CDR2 as SMNVEV (reference sequence).

A few counts support this clone. The chain recombines TRBV5-4 with TRBJ1-2; 7 nucleotides agree with TRBD1. Germline V CDR1 and CDR2: SGHNT, YYREEE (reference sequence). CDR3 length equals 16 residues. Trimming took 4 bases from V and 6 from J; bases not matched to a gene: 15. CDR3 sequence: CASSPTLGDRADGYTF. CDR3 DNA: TGTGCCAGCAGCCCAACCCTGGGAGACAGGGCGGATGGCTACACCTTC.

DNA for the CDR3: TGCGCCAGCAGCGATAGATGGGGTAACAATCAGCCCCAGCATTTT. As protein: CASSDRWGNNQPQHF. The gene calls are TRBV4-1 and TRBJ1-5; D not certain. Germline V CDR1 and CDR2: MGHRA, YSYEKL. Trimming pared 5 bases from V and 3 bases from J, leaving 14 bases between. The CDR3 is made up of 15 amino acids.

This clone appeared a few times. This sequence joins TRBV28 and TRBJ1-1; D is undetermined. Germline V gene sequence: CDR1 MDHEN, CDR2 SYDVKM. The V end lost 1 base, the J end lost 3 bases, and 0 bases lay between the germline ends. This CDR3 comprises 11 residues. CDR3 DNA sequence: TGTGCCAGCAGTTTATACACTGAAGCTTTCTTT. Amino acid sequence: CASSLYTEAFF. Full variable domain (rest looked up from reference TRBV28 and TRBJ1-1): DVKVTQSSRYLVKRTGEKVFLECVQDMDHENMFWYRQDPGLGLRLIYFSYDVKMKEKGDIPEGYSVSREKKERFSLILESASTNQTSMYLCASSLYTEAFFGQGTRLTVV.

The chain employs TRBV4-3 and TRBJ2-7; D gene uncertain. The CDR3 contains 13 residues. V lost 0 bases, J lost 3 bases, and 6 bases lay in between. The V gene's germline CDR1 is LGHNA and CDR2 YSLEER. CDR3 sequence: CASSQDTYYEQYF. The CDR3 bases are TGCGCCAGCAGCCAAGACACCTACTACGAGCAGTACTTC.

The rearrangement links TRBV7-3 to TRBJ2-3, with unresolved D. CDR3 length: 13 amino acids. Trimming left V 8 bases short and J 2 bases short, with 11 bases between. Per germline, CDR1 SGHTA and CDR2 FQGTGA. The CDR3 nucleotides are TGTGCCAGCGCCCTGTTTACCACAGATACGCAGTATTTT. Amino acid sequence: CASALFTTDTQYF.

The J gene is TRBJ2-7, the V gene TRBV15; maybe TRBD1 (6 bases). V lost 6 bases and J 2 bases, leaving 14 bases between the germline ends. This CDR3 contains 14 residues. The V gene's germline CDR1 is LNHNV and CDR2 YYDKDF (reference sequence). The CDR3 loop is CATSMGRGAYEQYF. CDR3 bases: TGTGCCACCAGTATGGGCAGGGGAGCCTACGAGCAGTACTTC. The full variable domain, in which reference TRBV15 and TRBJ2-7 provide the parts outside the CDR3, is DAMVIQNPRYQVTQFGKPVTLSCSQTLNHNVMYWYQQKSSQAPKLLFHYYDKDFNNEADTPDNFQSRRPNTSFCFLDIRSPGLGDTAMYLCATSMGRGAYEQYFGPGTRLTVT.

The rearrangement links TRBV4-2 to TRBJ2-2; D unresolved. V was pared by 0 bases and J by 3 bases, with 14 bases between. Germline CDR1 is LGHNA and CDR2 is YNFKEQ. CDR3 size: 17 residues. The CDR3 here is CASSQESPSRDTGELFF. CDR3 coding DNA: TGTGCCAGCAGCCAAGAATCGCCTTCAAGGGACACCGGGGAGCTGTTTTTT.

The rearrangement uses TRBV7-9 and TRBJ2-7; possible D gene TRBD1, 6 bases. Per germline, CDR1 SEHNR and CDR2 FQNEAQ (reference sequence). V gave up 5 bases and J gave up 7 bases, with 12 bases separating them. The CDR3 totals 12 residues. CDR3 nucleotide sequence: TGTGCCAGCAGCCACGGGACACCAGAGCAGTACTTC. Protein: CASSHGTPEQYF.

V gene TRBV9 combines with J gene TRBJ2-7, with D maybe TRBD2 (5 bases). V shed 0 bases and J shed 0 bases, with 7 bases lying between them. The CDR3 sequence is 14 residues long. Germline lookup yields CDR1 SGDLS and CDR2 YYNGEE. This CDR3 reads CASSVGGPSYEQYF. For the CDR3, the DNA is TGTGCCAGCAGCGTAGGAGGGCCCTCCTACGAGCAGTACTTC.

This chain joins TRBV4-1 and TRBJ1-1; 11 nucleotides agree with TRBD1. V lost 1 base, J lost 4 bases, and 2 bases stayed unmatched. The CDR3 loop spans 15 amino acids. Germline CDR1 and CDR2: MGHRA and YSYEKL. The CDR3 reads CASSQAGTGGTEAFF. The CDR3 region has the DNA TGCGCCAGCAGCCAAGCCGGGACAGGGGGCACTGAAGCTTTCTTT.

V is TRBV28 and J is TRBJ2-7; 9 positions agree with TRBD1. The length of the CDR3 is 15 residues. Germline lookup yields CDR1 MDHEN and CDR2 SYDVKM. Losses at the gene ends were 6 bases for V and 3 bases for J; bases not matched to a gene: 9. CDR3 sequence reads: CASSRWGTGLYEQYF. Here the CDR3 DNA reads TGTGCCAGCAGCCGCTGGGGGACAGGGCTCTACGAGCAGTACTTC.

The V call is TRBV5-6, the J call TRBJ1-4; 9 bases are shared with TRBD1. The V gene end was trimmed by 3 bases and the J gene end by 5 bases; junction bases not matched to a gene: 5. The CDR3 loop spans 15 amino acids. Germline CDR1 reads SGHDT; CDR2 reads YYEEEE. CDR3 in amino acids: CASSSMDRGNEKLFF. Here the CDR3 DNA reads TGTGCCAGCAGCTCCATGGACAGGGGAAATGAAAAACTGTTTTTT.

The chain joins TRBV4-3 to TRBJ2-1; 7 bases align to TRBD2. Germline trimming cut 1 base from V and 9 bases from J; bases unmatched to any gene: 6. The CDR3 is 14 amino acids. The germline CDR1 and CDR2 sequences are LGHNA and YSLEER. The CDR3 region is CASSQVGGEREQFF. CDR3 bases: TGCGCCAGCAGCCAAGTGGGGGGGGAGCGTGAGCAGTTCTTC.

This chain joins TRBV9 and TRBJ1-1, with D perhaps matching TRBD1 (5 bases). This CDR3 is 15 amino acids long. The germline V and J ends were trimmed by 3 bases and 4 bases, with 16 bases remaining between them. CDR1 SGDLS and CDR2 YYNGEE come from the germline V gene. CDR3 nucleotides: TGTGCCAGCAGCGCTGGGTTAGGGGAGTTCACTGAAGCTTTCTTT. Amino acids: CASSAGLGEFTEAFF.

The chain carries TRBV27 and TRBJ2-3; either TRBD1 or TRBD2 may fit D (5 bases each). The CDR3 consists of 16 residues. V lost 7 bases to trimming and J lost 0 bases, with 17 bases between them. In germline, CDR1 is MNHEY, CDR2 SMNVEV (reference sequence). The CDR3 region is CASTTLWGISTDTQYF. CDR3 DNA sequence: TGTGCCAGCACCACACTGTGGGGGATCAGCACAGATACGCAGTATTTT.

This chain links TRBV4-1 with TRBJ2-5, with TRBD2 matching 8 bases. Germline V CDR1 and CDR2: MGHRA, YSYEKL. The trim removed 0 bases at V and 0 bases at J, leaving 9 bases unmatched. The CDR3 sequence is 18 residues long. Written as DNA, the CDR3 is TGCGCCAGCAGCCAAGATCGTGCGAGCGGGGGTTACCAAGAGACCCAGTACTTC. It specifies CASSQDRASGGYQETQYF.

This chain links TRBV7-9 with TRBJ2-3, with 7 bases identical to TRBD1. The CDR3 contains 16 residues. From germline, CDR1 is SEHNR and CDR2 FQNEAQ (reference sequence). The junction had 8 bases not matched to a gene; V was cut back by 0 bases and J by 5 bases. The CDR3 DNA reads TGTGCCAGCAGCTTAGCAGCAGGGGGTTCTGAAGATACGCAGTATTTT. This codes for CASSLAAGGSEDTQYF.

V and J are TRBV19 and TRBJ1-1; D unclear. The CDR3 covers 13 residues. Trimming removed 5 bases from V and 1 base from J, with 8 bases in between. From germline, CDR1 is LNHDA and CDR2 SQIVND (reference sequence). The CDR3 sequence is CASSLGGNTEAFF. CDR3 DNA: TGTGCCAGTAGTCTAGGAGGGAACACTGAAGCTTTCTTT.

The chain employs TRBV9 and TRBJ2-1, with D unresolved. Germline CDR1 SGDLS, CDR2 YYNGEE. Trimming left V 4 bases short and J 1 base short, with 12 bases between. The CDR3 sequence is 15 residues long. Written as DNA, the CDR3 is TGTGCCAGCAGCCCCCACCTGGTGTCCTACAATGAGCAGTTCTTC. Translated, it gives CASSPHLVSYNEQFF.

Notes on this clone: One end of the junction is discordant with germline, which a read error may explain. Other DNA sequences from this sample encode an identical CDR3 as well. The CDR3 spells CASSSGGQGLEAFF. The DNA for the CDR3 is TGTGCCAGTAGTTCTGGGGGACAGGGGCTTGAAGCTTTCTTC. J is TRBJ1-1 and V is TRBV19; 10 nucleotides agree with TRBD1. The CDR3 contains 14 residues. Looked up from germline, CDR1 is LNHDA and CDR2 is SQIVND (reference sequence).

This chain connects TRBV9 to TRBJ1-2; 7 bases align to TRBD1. The CDR3 runs 11 residues. Looked up from germline, CDR1 is SGDLS and CDR2 is YYNGEE. Trimming removed 3 bases from V and 7 bases from J; junction bases left unmatched: 0. Here the CDR3 reads CASSAGGGYTF. Here the CDR3 DNA reads TGTGCCAGCAGCGCAGGGGGTGGCTACACCTTC. Combining the CDR3 with reference TRBV9 and TRBJ1-2 gives the whole variable domain DSGVTQTPKHLITATGQRVTLRCSPRSGDLSVYWYQQSLDQGLQFLIQYYNGEERAKGNILERFSAQQFPDLHSELNLSSLELGDSALYFCASSAGGGYTFGSGTRLTVV.

This clone has only one observation. The genes are TRBV28 and TRBJ2-1; 9 bases match TRBD1. Germline V gene lookup returns CDR1 MDHEN and CDR2 SYDVKM. J lost 9 bases, V lost 3 bases, and 6 bases had no gene match. The CDR3 covers 14 residues. The CDR3: CASSFSTGGSEQFF. Here the CDR3 DNA reads TGTGCCAGCAGTTTTTCTACAGGGGGCAGTGAGCAGTTCTTC.

This chain connects TRBV7-9 to TRBJ2-5, with 11 bases that match TRBD2. The germline CDR1 and CDR2 sequences are SEHNR and FQNEAQ (reference sequence). V lost 5 bases to trimming and J lost 3 bases; unmatched junction nucleotides: 8. The CDR3 totals 16 residues. CDR3 in amino acids: CASSQFSGGAKETQYF. The CDR3 DNA follows: TGTGCCAGCAGCCAGTTTAGCGGGGGGGCCAAAGAGACCCAGTACTTC.

This clone was picked up one time. The V and J genes are TRBV9 and TRBJ2-1; 9 bases are shared with TRBD1. The CDR3 loop spans 15 amino acids. Trimming removed 3 bases from V and 7 bases from J; junction bases left unmatched: 8. CDR1 is SGDLS, CDR2 YYNGEE, per germline. The CDR3 DNA is TGTGCCAGCAGCGCCCATCGGGACAGGGAAAATGAGCAGTTCTTC. Translation: CASSAHRDRENEQFF.

The rearrangement joins TRBV7-9 to TRBJ2-4; D gene uncertain. Germline values: CDR1 SEHNR, CDR2 FQNEAQ (reference sequence). This CDR3 has 12 amino acids. The V and J ends lost 0 bases and 8 bases respectively, with 5 bases between them. Here the CDR3 DNA reads TGTGCCAGCAGCTTAGCCGCGGACATTCAGTACTTC. It codes for CASSLAADIQYF. Full variable domain (outside the CDR3, taken from reference TRBV7-9 and TRBJ2-4): DTGVSQNPRHKITKRGQNVTFRCDPISEHNRLYWYRQTLGQGPEFLTYFQNEAQLEKSRLLSDRFSAERPKGSFSTLEIQRTEQGDSAMYLCASSLAADIQYFGAGTRLSVL.

The chain carries TRBV4-3 and TRBJ1-2; D is perhaps TRBD1 (6 bases). Germline V gene sequence: CDR1 LGHNA, CDR2 YSLEER. The CDR3 covers 15 residues. Deletions cut 0 bases from V and 5 bases from J, with 13 bases between. The CDR3 here is CASSQDVRGWYGYTF. Written as DNA, the CDR3 is TGCGCCAGCAGCCAAGACGTTAGGGGGTGGTATGGCTACACCTTC.

V and J are TRBV2 and TRBJ2-1; possible D gene TRBD1, 5 bases. CDR3 length: 13 amino acids. V dropped 6 bases and J dropped 8 bases, with 14 bases sitting between them. From germline, CDR1 is SNHLY and CDR2 FYNNEI. The CDR3 DNA reads TGTGCCAGCAGGGACACTTCCGCCCATGAGCAGTTCTTC. This encodes CASRDTSAHEQFF.

The genes are TRBV9 and TRBJ2-5; either TRBD1 or TRBD2 may supply D (5 bases each). The CDR3 has 15 amino acids. V lost 3 bases and J lost 5, with 17 bases in between. Germline V gene sequence: CDR1 SGDLS, CDR2 YYNGEE. The CDR3 here is CASSAGGQGRETQYF. The DNA for the CDR3 is TGTGCCAGCAGCGCGGGCGGGCAGGGCCGGGAGACCCAGTACTTC.

J is TRBJ2-1 and V is TRBV11-1; a weak D match, TRBD1 (6 bases). The CDR3 covers 15 residues. V dropped 2 bases and J dropped 3 bases, with 11 bases sitting between them. CDR1 is SGHAT, CDR2 FQDESV, per germline (reference sequence). In nucleotides, the CDR3 is TGTGCCAGCAGCTTAAGCCAGGGGTACTACAATGAGCAGTTCTTC. Its protein product is CASSLSQGYYNEQFF.

Turning to this clone: Different DNA sequences within this sample yield the same CDR3. The rearrangement joins TRBV28 to TRBJ2-7; D is unresolved. Per germline, CDR1 MDHEN and CDR2 SYDVKM. The V and J ends lost 8 bases and 4 bases respectively, with 9 bases between them. CDR3 length: 11 residues. This CDR3 is CASRTAYEQYF. The CDR3 coding sequence is TGTGCCAGCCGGACCGCTTACGAGCAGTACTTC.